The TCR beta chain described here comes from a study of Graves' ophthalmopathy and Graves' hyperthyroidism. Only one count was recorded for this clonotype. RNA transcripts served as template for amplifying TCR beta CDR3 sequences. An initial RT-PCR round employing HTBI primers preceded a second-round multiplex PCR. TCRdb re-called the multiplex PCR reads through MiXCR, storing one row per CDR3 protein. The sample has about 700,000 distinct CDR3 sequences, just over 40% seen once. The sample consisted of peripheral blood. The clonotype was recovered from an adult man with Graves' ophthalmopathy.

CDR3 amino acids: CASSEGRLSNSPLHF. The CDR3 coding sequence is TGCGCCAGCAGTGAGGGCAGGCTCAGTAATTCACCCCTCCACTTT. J is TRBJ1-6 and V is TRBV10-2; D uncertain. Trimming shortened V by 2 bases and J by 6 bases, and 11 bases separated the two germline ends. Germline V lookup: CDR1 WSHSY, CDR2 SAAADI. The CDR3 sequence is 15 residues long.